A selection of T cell receptor beta chains follows, all from one sample in a study of T cell repertoires in cytomegalovirus infection. TCRdb passed the reads through MiXCR, listing each CDR3 protein once. The data show roughly 640,000 distinct CDR3 sequences, with 20% to 25% seen just once and around 7.6% held by the top ten. Material: CD8+ T cells from PBMCs. The receptor source for this set is a human donor in good health (CMV status not recorded). Some clones in this sample may be carry-over from other donors' samples. Both conserved end residues are part of each CDR3. A D gene is named only where the DNA matches it firmly. Expanded clones are given a class, and other clones once, few, many or no size at all.

d_call j_call v_call clone_size cdr3_nt cdr3_aa
TRBD2 TRBJ2-5 TRBV25-1 . TGTGCCAGCTTCGGGACTAGCGTGTTCGAAGAGACCCAGTACTTC CASFGTSVFEETQYF
TRBD1 TRBJ1-1 TRBV7-6 few TGTGCCAGCAGCTTAGGGACAGGCGGGAGCACTGAAGCTTTCTTT CASSLGTGGSTEAFF
. TRBJ2-3 TRBV7-9 . TGTGCCAGCAGGGGCCAAGGTAGAGATAAAGATACGCAGTATTTT CASRGQGRDKDTQYF
TRBD1 TRBJ1-2 TRBV28 . TGTGCCAGCAGTTTACCCCAACAGGGGGCTCCTGGCTACACCTTC CASSLPQQGAPGYTF
. TRBJ1-3 TRBV12-3/TRBV12-4 . TGTGCCAGCAGTTCTTACTCAGGGGGAAACACCATATATTTT CASSSYSGGNTIYF
. TRBJ2-1 TRBV11-2 many TGTGCCAGCAGCTTAGAGATTTACAATGAGCAGTTCTTC CASSLEIYNEQFF
TRBD2 TRBJ2-2 TRBV5-1 . TGCGCCAGCAGCTTCGACACAAGACTAGCGGGGGGGAACACCGGGGAGCTGTTTTTT CASSFDTRLAGGNTGELFF
. TRBJ2-1 TRBV7-2 many TGTGCCAGCAGCTCCTTGGGGGGTTACAATGAGCAGTTCTTC CASSSLGGYNEQFF
TRBD1 TRBJ1-1 TRBV6-4 many TGTGCCAGCAGTGAGACAGGGACGAACACTGAAGCTTTCTTT CASSETGTNTEAFF
. TRBJ1-3 TRBV10-1 . TGCGCCAGCAGTGACGGCGGGAATGGAAACACCATATATTTT CASSDGGNGNTIYF
. TRBJ2-1 TRBV27 . TGTGCCAGCAGTCTCGGCGGAGGTGGGGTATCCAATGAGCAGTTCTTC CASSLGGGGVSNEQFF
. TRBJ1-1 TRBV20-1 . TGCAGTGCTGAGGACGTTGAAGCTTTCTTT CSAEDVEAFF
. TRBJ1-3 TRBV11-3 . TGTGCCAGCAGCTTAGTCGACCGGGCAGATCGCTCTGGAAACACCATATATTTT CASSLVDRADRSGNTIYF
. TRBJ2-1 TRBV28 . TGTGCCAGCAGTTTAGAACCCGGGGACACCTACAATGAGCAGTTCTTC CASSLEPGDTYNEQFF
. TRBJ1-1 TRBV6-2/TRBV6-3 few TGTGCCAGCAGTTACGGCCTCGGGGCTGAAGCTTTCTTT CASSYGLGAEAFF
TRBD2 TRBJ2-5 TRBV29-1 few TGCAGCGTTGTTCGGCCTAGCGGGGGTCGGAAACAAGAGACCCAGTACTTC CSVVRPSGGRKQETQYF
. TRBJ2-1 TRBV28 many TGTGCCAGCAGTTTCGTCGTGAATGAGCAGTTCTTC CASSFVVNEQFF
. TRBJ2-7 TRBV25-1 few TGTGCCAGCAGTGAGTCGGGCCCCTACGAGCAGTACTTC CASSESGPYEQYF
. TRBJ2-3 TRBV23-1 few TGCGCCAGCAGTCAGCCCCGGGACCCTAACACAGATACGCAGTATTTT CASSQPRDPNTDTQYF
. TRBJ1-6 TRBV7-2 many TGTGCCAGCAGCTTATCCGTTCTTAATTCACCCCTCCACTTT CASSLSVLNSPLHF
. TRBJ2-1 TRBV15 few TGTGCCACCAGCAGAAGCCGCAATACAGACAATGAGCAGTTCTTC CATSRSRNTDNEQFF
TRBD1 TRBJ1-1 TRBV2 few TGTGCCAGCAGTGAAGCGCTTGAGAAGTCTTGGACAGGGGGAACTGAAGCTTTCTTT CASSEALEKSWTGGTEAFF
. TRBJ1-6 TRBV20-1 . TGCAGTGCTTCCGACTGGGGGGTGGGAAATTCACCCCTCCACTTT CSASDWGVGNSPLHF
. TRBJ1-2 TRBV4-3 few TGCGCCAGCAGCCAAGAGCCCGCAGGGGTTCGATGGGGCTACACCTTC CASSQEPAGVRWGYTF